This T cell receptor beta chain was obtained from a study of B cell selection in AIRE deficiency. The CDR3 has 15 amino acids. V lost 3 bases and J lost 5; bases outside the gene matches: 6. Germline CDR1 SEHNR, CDR2 FQNEAQ (reference sequence). CD4+CD127+ cells were sorted as the conventional CD4 T cells. With respect to this clone: Its matching antigen is unknown.

Whole-study findings and limits: About 33% of healthy-donor shared Treg TCRbeta sequences appeared in patient Tconv cells.

Repertoires were generated with immunoSEQ multiplex PCR, while TCRdb's copy carries only in-frame clones and drops some. The sample lists 20,000 to 25,000 clones, 97% occurring once. The sequence was obtained from a human donor with AIRE deficiency. The material sequenced was conventional CD4+ T cells sorted from PBMCs. V and J are TRBV7-9 and TRBJ2-1, with TRBD2 matching 8 bases. CDR3 residues: CASSFPGTRDNEQFF. CDR3 DNA sequence: TGTGCCAGCAGCTTCCCCGGGACTAGAGACAATGAGCAGTTCTTC.